One and the same sample provided the 28 T cell receptor beta chains below, sequenced in a study of blood T cell repertoires in COVID-19. Using immunoSEQ multiplex PCR, the repertoire was profiled, and TCRdb retains in-frame clones only, with some absent. There are around 150,000 clones in the sample; 85% to 95% occur only once, and under 2% lies in the top ten. Material for sequencing was peripheral blood. All receptors derive from an older woman with COVID-19, enrolled during active disease.

V usage is TRBV6-5 and J usage is TRBJ1-1; D is possibly TRBD1 (5 bases). V was pared by 2 bases and J by 5 bases, with 12 bases between. The CDR3 runs to 14 residues. CDR1 and CDR2 (germline): MNHEY, SVGAGI. CDR3 sequence (DNA): TGTGCCAGCAGTTACGTTCGGGGGTGGACTGAAGCTTTCTTT. This encodes CASSYVRGWTEAFF.

The chain employs TRBV5-4 and TRBJ2-2, with 10 bases identical to TRBD2. Germline CDR1 and CDR2: SGHNT and YYREEE (reference sequence). The CDR3 has 16 amino acids. Trimming took 3 bases from V and 3 from J; bases not matched to a gene: 5. CDR3 amino acids: CASSWGGLADTGELFF. CDR3 in DNA: TGTGCCAGCAGCTGGGGAGGACTAGCGGACACCGGGGAGCTGTTTTTT.

This chain joins TRBV6-2 or TRBV6-3 and TRBJ1-2, with 8 bases aligning to TRBD1. Germline V lookup: CDR1 MNHEY, CDR2 SVGEGT. The CDR3 length is 15 residues. V shed 4 bases and J 4 bases; nucleotides not matched to a gene: 8. As DNA, the CDR3 is TGTGCCAGCAGTTCTACAGGGGGGAGTGTCTATGGCTACACCTTC. Translation gives CASSSTGGSVYGYTF.

The chain links TRBV5-4 to TRBJ2-7; possible D gene TRBD2, 6 bases. The CDR3 contains 14 residues. The V and J ends lost 4 bases and 5 bases respectively, with 16 bases between them. Germline CDR1 is SGHNT and CDR2 is YYREEE (reference sequence). The CDR3 DNA reads TGTGCCAGCAGCCGTGTAATGGGGGGAGACGAGCAGTACTTC. This gives the protein CASSRVMGGDEQYF.

The rearrangement uses TRBV2 and TRBJ1-1; 7 bases align to TRBD1. Germline-derived CDR1 and CDR2 are SNHLY and FYNNEI. V trimming: 5 bases; J trimming: 4 bases; junction bases outside the gene matches: 4. The CDR3 is made up of 13 amino acids. In nucleotides, the CDR3 is TGTGCCAGCAGTCCTCGACAGGGCACTGAAGCTTTCTTT. Its protein product is CASSPRQGTEAFF.

V usage is TRBV7-9 and J usage is TRBJ1-2, with a weak D call TRBD1 (5 bases). Trimming cost V 2 bases and J 10 bases, with 11 bases left between them. The germline V gene has CDR1 SEHNR and CDR2 FQNEAQ (reference sequence). The CDR3 is made up of 12 amino acids. In DNA, the CDR3 is TGTGCCAGCAGCTTAAGTCAGGGATACTACACCTTC. Translated, it gives CASSLSQGYYTF.

The genes are TRBV6-5 and TRBJ1-2, with D unclear. The CDR3 is 14 amino acids. Per germline, CDR1 MNHEY and CDR2 SVGAGI. Between the trimmed V and J ends, which lost 10 bases and 8 bases, there was a span of 23 bases. The CDR3 DNA is TGTGCCACCTTGACGACTCGTGGATTCCGGGGCTACACCTTC. Its translation is CATLTTRGFRGYTF.

The CDR3 here is CASSLVQGSGYTF. CDR3 coding DNA: TGTGCCAGCAGCTTAGTGCAGGGTTCTGGCTACACCTTC. The rearrangement joins TRBV11-2 to TRBJ1-2, with a tentative D call TRBD1 (5 bases). V shed 1 base and J shed 7 bases, with 10 bases lying between them. CDR3 size: 13 residues. Per germline, CDR1 SGHAT and CDR2 FQNNGV.

This clone appeared once. The rearrangement joins TRBV2 to TRBJ2-1; D is undetermined. Germline V gene sequence: CDR1 SNHLY, CDR2 FYNNEI. This CDR3 region has 11 residues. V was shortened by 10 bases and J by 7 bases, with 11 bases between the two germline ends. The CDR3 DNA sequence: TGTGCCACCACCCTAACGAATGAGCAGTTCTTC. This sequence encodes CATTLTNEQFF.

This chain joins TRBV11-2 and TRBJ1-4, with 9 nucleotides matching TRBD1. The CDR3 is 15 amino acids. Per the germline V gene, CDR1 is SGHAT and CDR2 is FQNNGV. Unmatched junction bases numbered 6, after V lost 5 bases and J lost 5 bases. CDR3 in DNA: TGTGCCAGCAGCCTAAGGGGACAGGGAAATGAAAAACTGTTTTTT. Translation gives CASSLRGQGNEKLFF.

The chain carries TRBV6-5 and TRBJ1-6; a possible D gene is TRBD1 (5 bases). V was shortened by 2 bases and J by 7 bases, with 12 bases between the two germline ends. Germline CDR1 and CDR2: MNHEY and SVGAGI. This CDR3 comprises 15 residues. CDR3 region: CASSYDWGVNSPLHF. The DNA for the CDR3 is TGTGCCAGCAGTTACGATTGGGGGGTAAATTCACCCCTCCACTTT.

This clone was seen just once. The chain recombines TRBV9 with TRBJ1-1; tentatively, D is TRBD1 (6 bases). Between the trimmed V and J ends, which lost 3 bases and 4 bases, there was a span of 13 bases. Germline assignment: CDR1 SGDLS and CDR2 YYNGEE. CDR3 size: 14 residues. In DNA, the CDR3 is TGTGCCAGCAGCGCCGGACAGTCCGGCACTGAAGCTTTCTTT. This codes for CASSAGQSGTEAFF.

This chain links TRBV7-2 with TRBJ2-3, with D perhaps TRBD1 (5 bases). Trimming removed 4 bases from V and 2 bases from J, with 16 bases in between. The CDR3 extends over 16 amino acids. Germline CDR1 is SGHTA and CDR2 is FQGNSA. CDR3: CASSCPLDTHTDTQYF. The DNA of the CDR3 is TGTGCCAGCAGCTGTCCGCTGGACACGCACACAGATACGCAGTATTTT.

The chain uses TRBV4-1 and TRBJ2-2; D possibly corresponds to TRBD1 (5 bases). This CDR3 is 17 amino acids long. Germline assignment: CDR1 MGHRA and CDR2 YSYEKL. V lost 4 bases and J 4 bases, leaving 19 bases between the germline ends. This chain's CDR3 is CASSLPGPTLRTGELFF. CDR3 DNA sequence: TGCGCCAGCAGCCTCCCAGGGCCGACGTTACGCACCGGGGAGCTGTTTTTT.

V usage is TRBV6-5 and J usage is TRBJ2-7; 9 bases map to TRBD1. Trimming cost V 3 bases and J 3 bases; bases outside gene matches: 3. The length of the CDR3 is 14 residues. The germline V gene encodes CDR1 MNHEY and CDR2 SVGAGI. The DNA for the CDR3 is TGTGCCAGCAGTTATCAGGACAGGGGCTACGAGCAGTACTTC. It specifies CASSYQDRGYEQYF.

The chain couples TRBV10-3 to TRBJ2-2; TRBD1 aligns across 8 bases. Germline assignment: CDR1 ENHRY and CDR2 SYGVKD. The CDR3 covers 18 residues. V was clipped by 6 bases and J by 1 base; unmatched bases: 13. CDR3 amino acids: CAIRGFKGQGENTGELFF. The CDR3 DNA reads TGTGCCATCAGGGGTTTCAAAGGACAGGGCGAGAACACCGGGGAGCTGTTTTTT.

CDR3 loop: CASSRQDRDSNEQFF. CDR3 DNA: TGTGCCAGCAGCCGCCAAGACCGGGACAGTAATGAGCAGTTCTTC. J is TRBJ2-1 and V is TRBV13; 7 bases agree with TRBD1. After removal of 5 bases from V and 7 bases from J, the junction contained 11 bases not matched to a gene. The germline CDR1 and CDR2 sequences are PRHDT and FYEKMQ (reference sequence). The CDR3 has 15 residues.

This clone came up once. The CDR3 sequence is CASSLIGYEQYF. The DNA of the CDR3 is TGTGCCAGCAGCTTGATCGGTTACGAGCAGTACTTC. V is TRBV5-4 and J is TRBJ2-7; D gene uncertain. The length of the CDR3 is 12 residues. Trimming shortened V by 1 base and J by 4 bases, and 6 bases separated the two germline ends. Germline V lookup: CDR1 SGHNT, CDR2 YYREEE (reference sequence).

The V and J genes are TRBV10-3 and TRBJ2-1; 9 nucleotides match TRBD1. The CDR3 loop spans 16 amino acids. Trimming at V came to 0 bases and at J to 7 bases, leaving 7 bases not matched to a gene. Germline CDR1 is ENHRY and CDR2 is SYGVKD. Here the CDR3 reads CAISESDRGDWNEQFF. CDR3 coding DNA: TGTGCCATCAGTGAGTCGGACAGGGGAGATTGGAATGAGCAGTTCTTC.

V gene TRBV15 combines with J gene TRBJ1-4, with TRBD1 matching 8 bases. The CDR3 sequence is 18 residues long. J was trimmed by 4 bases and V by 0 bases; bases with no gene match: 10. Germline CDR1 is LNHNV and CDR2 is YYDKDF (reference sequence). The CDR3 region is CATSRDPPWTGNNEKLFF. In DNA, the CDR3 is TGTGCCACCAGCAGAGATCCCCCATGGACAGGGAATAATGAAAAACTGTTTTTT.

The CDR3 DNA is TGTGCCAGCAGCCCGAGACAGGGGACCTATGGCTACACCTTC. Translation gives CASSPRQGTYGYTF. V is TRBV7-8 and J is TRBJ1-2; 8 positions match TRBD1. V dropped 5 bases and J dropped 4; count of bases not matched to a gene: 6. The length of the CDR3 is 14 residues. Germline CDR1 is SGHVS and CDR2 is FQNEAQ.

This chain uses TRBV30 with TRBJ1-1; D uncertain. Trimming stripped 3 bases from V and 3 bases from J, with 11 bases between. Germline V gives CDR1 GTSNPN, CDR2 SVGIG (reference sequence). The CDR3 sequence is 13 residues long. Here the CDR3 reads CAWRSLRDTEAFF. The CDR3 DNA sequence: TGTGCCTGGAGGTCGTTGCGGGACACTGAAGCTTTCTTT.

The chain combines TRBV2 with TRBJ1-4, with a possible D match to TRBD1 (5 bases). Germline CDR1 and CDR2: SNHLY and FYNNEI. V lost 5 bases to trimming and J lost 5 bases, with 15 bases between them. The length of the CDR3 is 15 residues. The CDR3 protein is CASSPPRGDNEKLFF. As DNA, the CDR3 is TGTGCCAGCAGTCCCCCCCGGGGGGACAATGAAAAACTGTTTTTT.

The rearrangement uses TRBV6-5 and TRBJ2-7; D is ambiguous. This CDR3 has 13 residues. V dropped 7 bases and J dropped 2 bases, with 12 bases sitting between them. Germline V gives CDR1 MNHEY, CDR2 SVGAGI. Here the CDR3 reads CASNSRFTYEQYF. DNA of the CDR3: TGTGCCAGCAACTCCAGGTTCACCTACGAGCAGTACTTC.

This sequence joins TRBV5-1 and TRBJ1-1; D call uncertain. V lost 4 bases and J lost 0, with 10 bases in between. The V gene's germline CDR1 is SGHRS and CDR2 YFSETQ. This CDR3 comprises 14 residues. The CDR3 reads CASSLPGVNTEAFF. CDR3 DNA sequence: TGCGCCAGCAGCCTCCCGGGAGTGAACACTGAAGCTTTCTTT. The whole variable domain, filled in from reference TRBV5-1 and TRBJ1-1, reads KAGVTQTPRYLIKTRGQQVTLSCSPISGHRSVSWYQQTPGQGLQFLFEYFSETQRNKGNFPGRFSGRQFSNSRSEMNVSTLELGDSALYLCASSLPGVNTEAFFGQGTRLTVV.

This sequence joins TRBV5-4 and TRBJ1-1; no firm D call. The CDR3 covers 13 residues. From germline, CDR1 is SGHNT and CDR2 YYREEE (reference sequence). Trimming stripped 5 bases from V and 5 bases from J, with 13 bases between. The CDR3 protein is CASRAAFGTEAFF. The CDR3 DNA sequence: TGTGCCAGCAGGGCCGCGTTCGGGACTGAAGCTTTCTTT.

The rearrangement uses TRBV5-4 and TRBJ1-2; possible D gene TRBD1, 5 bases. V was pared by 4 bases and J by 2 bases, with 24 bases between. This CDR3 region has 18 residues. Germline assignment: CDR1 SGHNT and CDR2 YYREEE (reference sequence). This CDR3 reads CASSRGVPGRGLNYGYTF. Written as DNA, the CDR3 is TGTGCCAGCAGCCGGGGGGTCCCGGGACGGGGATTAAACTATGGCTACACCTTC.

The chain couples TRBV7-8 to TRBJ1-6, with D hard to call. The V gene lost 3 bases and the J gene lost 7 bases, with 13 bases spanning the gap. Germline V lookup: CDR1 SGHVS, CDR2 FQNEAQ. CDR3 length: 15 amino acids. CDR3 coding DNA: TGTGCCAGCAGCTTCCTCGGCTCGAGGAATTCACCCCTCCACTTT. As protein: CASSFLGSRNSPLHF.